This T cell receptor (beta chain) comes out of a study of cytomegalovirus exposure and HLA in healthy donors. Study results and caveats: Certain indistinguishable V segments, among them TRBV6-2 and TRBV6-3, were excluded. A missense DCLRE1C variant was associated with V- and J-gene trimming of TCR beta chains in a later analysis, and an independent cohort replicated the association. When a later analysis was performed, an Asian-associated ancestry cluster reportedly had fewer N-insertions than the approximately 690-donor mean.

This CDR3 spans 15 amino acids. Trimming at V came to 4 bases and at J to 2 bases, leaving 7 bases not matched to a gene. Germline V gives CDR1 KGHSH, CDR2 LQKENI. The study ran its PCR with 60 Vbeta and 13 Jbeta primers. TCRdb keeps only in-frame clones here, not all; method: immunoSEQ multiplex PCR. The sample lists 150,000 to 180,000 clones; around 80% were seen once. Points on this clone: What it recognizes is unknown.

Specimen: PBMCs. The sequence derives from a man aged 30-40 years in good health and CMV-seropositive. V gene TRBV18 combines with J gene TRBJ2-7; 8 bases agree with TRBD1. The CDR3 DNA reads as TGTGCCAGCTCACTTGGGACGACAGGGGCCTACGAGCAGTACTTC. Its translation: CASSLGTTGAYEQYF.